This passage covers 31 T cell receptor beta chains from one sample sequenced in a study of cytomegalovirus exposure and HLA in healthy donors. Primers for the PCR totalled 60 Vbeta and 13 Jbeta. Some clones are missing from TCRdb's copy, which holds only in-frame ones; the method was immunoSEQ multiplex PCR. The sample records 110,000 or so clones, approximately 74% being singletons. Sequenced input: PBMCs. Source of these receptors: a woman aged 35 to 49 in good health and CMV-seropositive.

The V and J genes are TRBV5-1 and TRBJ2-5, with 8 bases lining up with TRBD2. Germline-derived CDR1 and CDR2 are SGHRS and YFSETQ. Trimming cost V 4 bases and J 3 bases; bases outside gene matches: 5. This CDR3 has 14 amino acids. The CDR3 DNA follows: TGCGCCAGCAGCCGTCAAGCGGGGGAAGAGACCCAGTACTTC. As protein: CASSRQAGEETQYF.

This clone was found once. V gene TRBV7-2 combines with J gene TRBJ2-5; 9 bases agree with TRBD1. The CDR3 is made up of 16 amino acids. J was trimmed by 6 bases and V by 5 bases; bases with no gene match: 13. From germline, CDR1 is SGHTA and CDR2 FQGNSA. The CDR3 DNA sequence: TGTGCCAGCAGCCCTACAGGGGGCCCGGGAGGAAAGACCCAGTACTTC. It codes for CASSPTGGPGGKTQYF.

This clone occurred a few times. The J gene is TRBJ1-5, the V gene TRBV4-3; D is undetermined. Germline loops: CDR1 LGHNA, CDR2 YSLEER. The CDR3 is made up of 13 amino acids. V lost 0 bases, J lost 9 bases, and 9 bases lay in between. The CDR3 bases are TGCGCCAGCAGCCAAGATGGTACTAGGCCCCAGCATTTT. Translated, it gives CASSQDGTRPQHF.

The rearrangement joins TRBV29-1 to TRBJ2-6; D gene ambiguous. V was pared by 6 bases and J by 0 bases, with 6 bases between. Per the germline V gene, CDR1 is SQVTM and CDR2 is ANQGSEA. The CDR3 loop spans 13 amino acids. Written as DNA, the CDR3 is TGCAGCGTGTCCCGCTCTGGGGCCAACGTCCTGACTTTC. Residues: CSVSRSGANVLTF.

The V and J genes are TRBV10-3 and TRBJ2-1; no clear D gene. Trimming stripped 3 bases from V and 4 bases from J, with 7 bases between. Germline CDR1 is ENHRY and CDR2 is SYGVKD. This CDR3 region has 13 residues. The CDR3 loop reads CAISDVPYNEQFF. CDR3 sequence (DNA): TGTGCCATCAGTGATGTCCCGTACAATGAGCAGTTCTTC.

This chain links TRBV5-1 with TRBJ1-1; a weak D match, TRBD1 (6 bases). Germline CDR1 and CDR2: SGHRS and YFSETQ. V lost 4 bases to trimming and J lost 10 bases, with 20 bases between them. The CDR3 covers 14 residues. The CDR3 nucleotides are TGCGCCAGCAGCCTGAGACAGGAAGGGACCCGAGCTTTCTTT. This translates into CASSLRQEGTRAFF.

The chain has TRBV7-2 and TRBJ2-3; 9 bases are shared with TRBD2. In germline, CDR1 is SGHTA, CDR2 FQGNSA. The CDR3 is 16 amino acids. V lost 1 base, J lost 4 bases, and 6 bases stayed unmatched. The CDR3 sequence is CASSLEGGGAPDTQYF. The CDR3 coding sequence is TGTGCCAGCAGCTTAGAGGGCGGGGGGGCCCCAGATACGCAGTATTTT.

The gene calls are TRBV2 and TRBJ2-1; 8 positions agree with TRBD2. With V trimmed by 1 base and J by 12 bases, 5 bases remained unmatched. Germline-derived CDR1 and CDR2 are SNHLY and FYNNEI. The CDR3 is made up of 13 amino acids. CDR3: CASSEVRAGGQFF. The CDR3 DNA sequence: TGTGCCAGCAGTGAAGTGCGGGCGGGGGGGCAGTTCTTC.

A few counts support this clone. In the same sample, other DNA sequences code for this CDR3. The CDR3 DNA follows: TGTGCCAGCAGCTTGGGAGGGCCCTACGAGCAGTACTTC. This encodes CASSLGGPYEQYF. This chain links TRBV5-4 with TRBJ2-7; tentatively, D is TRBD2 (5 bases). The CDR3 contains 13 residues. V shed 0 bases and J shed 2 bases, with 6 bases lying between them. The germline CDR1 and CDR2 sequences are SGHNT and YYREEE (reference sequence).

The J gene is TRBJ2-1, the V gene TRBV6-1; 7 bases are shared with TRBD2. V was pared by 8 bases and J by 6 bases, with 13 bases of the junction left unmatched. Germline CDR1 and CDR2: MNHNS and SASEGT. CDR3 length equals 15 residues. The CDR3 here is CASAGGFRGGNEQFF. CDR3 DNA: TGTGCCAGCGCTGGCGGGTTTCGCGGGGGCAATGAGCAGTTCTTC.

This clone was recorded a few times. The rearrangement links TRBV11-3 to TRBJ2-3; TRBD2 aligns across 8 bases. The CDR3 is 17 residues long. J gave up 1 base and V 4 bases, and 10 bases lay outside the gene matches. Germline-derived CDR1 and CDR2 are SGHNT and YENEEA. The CDR3 nucleotides are TGTGCCAGCAGCTCGCTCAAACTAGCGGCCGGCACAGATACGCAGTATTTT. It yields the protein CASSSLKLAAGTDTQYF.

V usage is TRBV4-2 and J usage is TRBJ1-5; D remains ambiguous. This CDR3 has 14 residues. Germline V gene sequence: CDR1 LGHNA, CDR2 YNFKEQ. The V and J ends lost 4 bases and 5 bases respectively, with 12 bases between them. Here the CDR3 reads CASSPLDEDQPQHF. The CDR3 region has the DNA TGTGCCAGCAGCCCCCTAGATGAGGATCAGCCCCAGCATTTT.

This chain connects TRBV9 to TRBJ2-7; 12 nucleotides align to TRBD2. With 0 bases clipped from V and 2 bases from J, the junction kept 0 bases outside the gene matches. The CDR3 extends over 15 amino acids. Looked up from germline, CDR1 is SGDLS and CDR2 is YYNGEE. The DNA of the CDR3 is TGTGCCAGCAGCGTAGCTAGCGGGGGGGCCTACGAGCAGTACTTC. This gives the protein CASSVASGGAYEQYF.

CDR3 bases: TGCGCCAGCAGCCATCGACAGGCAGACCCTACGGGCTACACCTTC. Encoded protein: CASSHRQADPTGYTF. This chain joins TRBV4-1 and TRBJ1-2, with TRBD1 as a possible D gene (6 bases). Between the trimmed V and J ends, which lost 3 bases and 8 bases, there was a span of 19 bases. The length of the CDR3 is 15 residues. Germline values: CDR1 MGHRA, CDR2 YSYEKL.

The CDR3: CASSLGLGQGAGEQYF. CDR3 nucleotides: TGCGCCAGCAGCTTGGGATTAGGCCAGGGGGCAGGGGAGCAGTACTTC. The chain joins TRBV5-1 to TRBJ2-7; 8 nucleotides line up with TRBD1. J was trimmed by 7 bases and V by 0 bases; bases with no gene match: 12. Per germline, CDR1 SGHRS and CDR2 YFSETQ. There are 16 residues in the CDR3.

This chain links TRBV20-1 with TRBJ1-1; 8 nucleotides align to TRBD1. The CDR3 has 11 amino acids. The ends lost 3 bases at V and 6 bases at J; junction bases unmatched: 0. Germline CDR1 DFQATT, CDR2 SNEGSKA (reference sequence). The CDR3 sequence is CSARTGAEAFF. The CDR3 nucleotides read TGCAGTGCTAGGACAGGGGCTGAAGCTTTCTTT.

V usage is TRBV10-1 and J usage is TRBJ2-5; TRBD1 matches 7 bases. CDR3 length equals 16 residues. V was pared by 0 bases and J by 5 bases, with 9 bases of the junction left unmatched. CDR1 WNHNN and CDR2 SYGVQD come from the germline V gene (reference sequence). The CDR3 bases are TGCGCCAGCAGTGAGTCGCAGGGGGATGTGAGGGAGACCCAGTACTTC. Translation: CASSESQGDVRETQYF.

This clone was found a few times. This chain joins TRBV30 and TRBJ2-1; 11 bases match TRBD2. CDR1 and CDR2 (germline): GTSNPN, SVGIG (reference sequence). V lost 4 bases, J lost 7 bases, and 12 bases stayed unmatched. This CDR3 is 16 amino acids long. In DNA, the CDR3 is TGTGCCTGGACCACTTGGACTAGCGGGCGGTGGAATGAGCAGTTCTTC. This translates into CAWTTWTSGRWNEQFF.

This chain connects TRBV19 to TRBJ2-3, with D possibly TRBD2 on 6 matching bases. The CDR3 consists of 16 residues. V gave up 7 bases and J gave up 0 bases, with 17 bases separating them. The germline gives CDR1 LNHDA, CDR2 SQIVND (reference sequence). This chain's CDR3 is CASKAGRETSTDTQYF. The CDR3 coding sequence is TGTGCCAGTAAGGCGGGTCGGGAGACTAGCACAGATACGCAGTATTTT.

J is TRBJ2-7 and V is TRBV4-2; 7 bases align to TRBD2. The V gene's germline CDR1 is LGHNA and CDR2 YNFKEQ. Unmatched junction bases numbered 8, after V lost 0 bases and J lost 0 bases. The CDR3 covers 17 residues. CDR3 in amino acids: CASSQDLLSGRSYEQYF. For the CDR3, the DNA is TGTGCCAGCAGCCAAGACCTCCTTAGCGGGCGCTCCTACGAGCAGTACTTC.

This chain uses TRBV27 with TRBJ1-5; D is perhaps TRBD1 (5 bases). The CDR3 contains 16 residues. V lost 6 bases and J lost 4, with 19 bases in between. Germline V CDR1 and CDR2: MNHEY, SMNVEV (reference sequence). The CDR3 nucleotides are TGTGCCAGCAGGCCCCGGGGGGGTACGGATAATCAGCCCCAGCATTTT. Translation gives CASRPRGGTDNQPQHF.

The chain combines TRBV7-6 with TRBJ2-7, with 7 bases aligning to TRBD1. The CDR3 is 17 amino acids. J gave up 0 bases and V 0 bases, and 8 bases lay outside the gene matches. Germline values: CDR1 SGHVS, CDR2 FNYEAQ. The CDR3 protein is CASSLAAGGGSSYEQYF. CDR3 bases: TGTGCCAGCAGCTTAGCGGCAGGGGGTGGTAGCTCCTACGAGCAGTACTTC.

Regarding this clone: One end of the junction varies from germline; a read error may be responsible. Other nucleotide sequences from this sample produce the same CDR3. The J gene is TRBJ1-6, the V gene TRBV7-6; D may be TRBD1 (6 bases). This CDR3 comprises 14 residues. Germline CDR1 reads SGHVS; CDR2 reads FNYEAQ. The CDR3, as DNA: TGTGCCAGCAGCCCTGGGACACAGAATTCGCCCCTCCACTTT. Translation gives CASSPGTQNSPLHF.

The chain is built from TRBV30 and TRBJ1-1, with D hard to call. CDR1 and CDR2 (germline): GTSNPN, SVGIG (reference sequence). V lost 2 bases to trimming and J lost 1 base, with 5 bases between them. The length of the CDR3 is 12 residues. The CDR3 reads CAWSPRNTEAFF. For the CDR3, the DNA is TGTGCCTGGAGTCCCAGGAACACTGAAGCTTTCTTT. The full variable domain, completed using reference TRBV30 and TRBJ1-1, is SQTIHQWPATLVQPVGSPLSLECTVEGTSNPNLYWYRQAAGRGLQLLFYSVGIGQISSEVPQNLSASRPQDRQFILSSKKLLLSDSGFYLCAWSPRNTEAFFGQGTRLTVV.

The genes are TRBV15 and TRBJ1-5; 11 positions agree with TRBD1. J was trimmed by 5 bases and V by 4 bases; bases with no gene match: 4. CDR1 and CDR2 from the germline V gene are LNHNV and YYDKDF (reference sequence). The CDR3 runs 15 residues. The chain's CDR3 is CATSKDRGLDQPQHF. CDR3 coding DNA: TGTGCCACCAGCAAGGACAGGGGGCTCGATCAGCCCCAGCATTTT.

The J gene is TRBJ1-1, the V gene TRBV14, with a weak D call TRBD1 (5 bases). Germline assignment: CDR1 SGHDN and CDR2 FVKESK. The CDR3 totals 15 residues. Trimming left V 4 bases short and J 9 bases short, with 21 bases between. The CDR3 DNA reads TGTGCCAGCAGCCGTAAGACTTCGACAGTCCACCAAGCTTTCTTT. This translates into CASSRKTSTVHQAFF.

The CDR3 region has the DNA TGTGCCAGCAGTCAAGGAGGACGGAATAATGAAAAACTGTTTTTT. Residues: CASSQGGRNNEKLFF. The chain joins TRBV11-3 to TRBJ1-4; D is unclear. This CDR3 is built from 15 residues. Germline CDR1 is SGHNT and CDR2 is YENEEA. The V end lost 6 bases, the J end lost 4 bases, and 15 bases lay between the germline ends.

This chain connects TRBV11-3 to TRBJ2-3, with D perhaps TRBD1 (6 bases). V was pared by 5 bases and J by 6 bases, with 27 bases between. The V gene's germline CDR1 is SGHNT and CDR2 YENEEA. This CDR3 region has 18 residues. DNA for the CDR3: TGTGCCAGCAGCCTAATTCAGGCCATGACAGGCCTGTCCGATACGCAGTATTTT. The encoded protein is CASSLIQAMTGLSDTQYF. Drawing the rest from reference TRBV11-3 and TRBJ2-3, the complete variable domain is EAGVVQSPRYKIIEKKQPVAFWCNPISGHNTLYWYLQNLGQGPELLIRYENEEAVDDSQLPKDRFSAERLKGVDSTLKIQPAELGDSAVYLCASSLIQAMTGLSDTQYFGPGTRLTVL.

This clone has just one count. This chain joins TRBV11-3 and TRBJ1-3; 7 bases map to TRBD1. CDR3 length equals 15 residues. V shed 5 bases and J 4 bases; nucleotides not matched to a gene: 8. Germline assignment: CDR1 SGHNT and CDR2 YENEEA. CDR3 nucleotides: TGTGCCAGCAGCCGTAAACAGGGGACAGGAAACACCATATATTTT. Translated, it gives CASSRKQGTGNTIYF. The full variable domain, completed using reference TRBV11-3 and TRBJ1-3, is EAGVVQSPRYKIIEKKQPVAFWCNPISGHNTLYWYLQNLGQGPELLIRYENEEAVDDSQLPKDRFSAERLKGVDSTLKIQPAELGDSAVYLCASSRKQGTGNTIYFGEGSWLTVV.

This chain uses TRBV5-1 with TRBJ2-6; D gene uncertain. V was shortened by 4 bases and J by 1 base, with 6 bases between the two germline ends. This CDR3 contains 14 residues. The germline V gene encodes CDR1 SGHRS and CDR2 YFSETQ. CDR3: CASSPTSGANVLTF. In nucleotides, the CDR3 is TGCGCCAGCAGCCCGACATCTGGGGCCAACGTCCTGACTTTC.

The rearrangement joins TRBV4-1 to TRBJ2-6; no firm D call. Trimming shortened V by 3 bases and J by 2 bases, and 2 bases separated the two germline ends. CDR1 MGHRA and CDR2 YSYEKL come from the germline V gene. This CDR3 spans 13 amino acids. CDR3 in amino acids: CASSHAGANVLTF. The CDR3 nucleotides are TGCGCCAGCAGCCACGCTGGGGCCAACGTCCTGACTTTC.